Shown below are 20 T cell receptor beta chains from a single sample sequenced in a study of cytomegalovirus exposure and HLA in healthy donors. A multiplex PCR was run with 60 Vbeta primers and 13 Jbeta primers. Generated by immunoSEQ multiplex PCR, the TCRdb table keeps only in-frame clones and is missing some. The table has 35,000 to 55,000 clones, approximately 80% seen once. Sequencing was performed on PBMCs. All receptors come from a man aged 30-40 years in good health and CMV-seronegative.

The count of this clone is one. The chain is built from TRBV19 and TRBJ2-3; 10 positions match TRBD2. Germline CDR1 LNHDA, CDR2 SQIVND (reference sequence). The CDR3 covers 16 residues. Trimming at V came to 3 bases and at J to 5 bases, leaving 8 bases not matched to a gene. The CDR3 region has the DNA TGTGCCAGTAGTATCTGGGCTAGCGGGAGAGTAGATACGCAGTATTTT. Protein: CASSIWASGRVDTQYF.

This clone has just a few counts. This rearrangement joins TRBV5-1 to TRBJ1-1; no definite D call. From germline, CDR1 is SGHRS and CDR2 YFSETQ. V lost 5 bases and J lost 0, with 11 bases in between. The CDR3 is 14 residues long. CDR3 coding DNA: TGCGCCAGCAGTATGGGCGCTATGAACACTGAAGCTTTCTTT. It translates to CASSMGAMNTEAFF.

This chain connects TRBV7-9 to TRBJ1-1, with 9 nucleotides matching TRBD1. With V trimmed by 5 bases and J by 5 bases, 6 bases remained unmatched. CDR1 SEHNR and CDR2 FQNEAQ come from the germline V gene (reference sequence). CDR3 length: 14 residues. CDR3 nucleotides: TGTGCCAGCAGCCAACAGGGGGCGAGGACTGAAGCTTTCTTT. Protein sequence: CASSQQGARTEAFF.

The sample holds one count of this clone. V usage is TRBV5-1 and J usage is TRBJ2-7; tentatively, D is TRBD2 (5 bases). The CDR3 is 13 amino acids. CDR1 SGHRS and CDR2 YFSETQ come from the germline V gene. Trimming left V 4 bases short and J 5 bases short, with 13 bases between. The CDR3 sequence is CASSGSGIHEQYF. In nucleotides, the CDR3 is TGCGCCAGCAGCGGGAGCGGTATCCACGAGCAGTACTTC.

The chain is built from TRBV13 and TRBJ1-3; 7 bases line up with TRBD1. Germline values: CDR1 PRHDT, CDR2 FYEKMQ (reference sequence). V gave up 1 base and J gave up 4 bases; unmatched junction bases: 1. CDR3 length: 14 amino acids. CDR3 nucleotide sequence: TGTGCCAGCAGCTTAGAGGGACAGGGAAACACCATATATTTT. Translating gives CASSLEGQGNTIYF.

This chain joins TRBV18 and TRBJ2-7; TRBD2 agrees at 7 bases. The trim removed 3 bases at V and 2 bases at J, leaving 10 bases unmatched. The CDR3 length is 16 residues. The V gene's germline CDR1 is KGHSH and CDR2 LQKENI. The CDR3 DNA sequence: TGTGCCAGCTCACCTAGCCGGGGCGGGGGTACCTACGAGCAGTACTTC. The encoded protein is CASSPSRGGGTYEQYF.

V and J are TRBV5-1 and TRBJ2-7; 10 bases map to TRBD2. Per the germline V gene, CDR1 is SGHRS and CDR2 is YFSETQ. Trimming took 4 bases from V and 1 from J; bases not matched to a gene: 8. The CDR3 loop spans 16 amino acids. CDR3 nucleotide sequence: TGCGCCAGCAGCAACCAACTAGCGGGACAATCCTACGAGCAGTACTTC. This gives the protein CASSNQLAGQSYEQYF.

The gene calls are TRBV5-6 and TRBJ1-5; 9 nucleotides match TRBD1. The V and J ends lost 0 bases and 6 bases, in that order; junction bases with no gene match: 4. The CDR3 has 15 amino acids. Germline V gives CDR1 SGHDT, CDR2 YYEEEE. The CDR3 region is CASSLGTGVLQPQHF. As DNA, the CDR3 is TGTGCCAGCAGCTTGGGGACAGGGGTCCTTCAGCCCCAGCATTTT.

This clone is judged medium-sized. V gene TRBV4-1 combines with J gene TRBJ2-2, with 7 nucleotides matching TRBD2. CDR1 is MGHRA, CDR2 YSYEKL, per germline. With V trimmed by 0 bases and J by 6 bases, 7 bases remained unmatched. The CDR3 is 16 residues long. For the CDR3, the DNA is TGCGCCAGCAGCCAAGAAGGGCGTCTAGCGGCCGGGGAGCTGTTTTTT. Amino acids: CASSQEGRLAAGELFF.

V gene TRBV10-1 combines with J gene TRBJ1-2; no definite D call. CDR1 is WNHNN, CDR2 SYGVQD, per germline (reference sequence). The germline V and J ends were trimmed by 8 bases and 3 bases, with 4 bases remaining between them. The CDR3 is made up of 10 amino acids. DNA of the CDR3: TGCGCCAGCGACTACTATGGCTACACCTTC. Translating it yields CASDYYGYTF.

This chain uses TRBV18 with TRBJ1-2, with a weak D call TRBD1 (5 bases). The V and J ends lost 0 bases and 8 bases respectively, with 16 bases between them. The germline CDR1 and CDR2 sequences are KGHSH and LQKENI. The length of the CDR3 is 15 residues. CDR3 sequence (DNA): TGTGCCAGCTCACCACCGGGTGGCCAGGGTGGCGGCTACACCTTC. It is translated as CASSPPGGQGGGYTF.

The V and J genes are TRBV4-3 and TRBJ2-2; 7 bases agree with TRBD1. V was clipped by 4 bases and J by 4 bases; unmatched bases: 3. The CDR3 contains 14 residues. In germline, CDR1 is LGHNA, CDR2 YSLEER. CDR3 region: CASSRQGGTGELFF. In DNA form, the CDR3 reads TGCGCCAGCAGCCGACAGGGTGGCACCGGGGAGCTGTTTTTT.

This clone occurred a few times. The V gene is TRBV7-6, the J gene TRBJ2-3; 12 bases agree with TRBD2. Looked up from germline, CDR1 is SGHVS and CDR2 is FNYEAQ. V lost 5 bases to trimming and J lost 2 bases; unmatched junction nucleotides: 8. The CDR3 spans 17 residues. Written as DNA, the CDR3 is TGTGCCAGCAGCCAGGGACTAGCGGGCCTTTCCACAGATACGCAGTATTTT. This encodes CASSQGLAGLSTDTQYF.

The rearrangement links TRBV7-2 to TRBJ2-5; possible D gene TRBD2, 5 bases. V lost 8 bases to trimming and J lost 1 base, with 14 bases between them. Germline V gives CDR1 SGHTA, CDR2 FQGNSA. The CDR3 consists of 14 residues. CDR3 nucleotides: TGTGCCAGCCGGCGGGTTAGATTCCAAGAGACCCAGTACTTC. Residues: CASRRVRFQETQYF.

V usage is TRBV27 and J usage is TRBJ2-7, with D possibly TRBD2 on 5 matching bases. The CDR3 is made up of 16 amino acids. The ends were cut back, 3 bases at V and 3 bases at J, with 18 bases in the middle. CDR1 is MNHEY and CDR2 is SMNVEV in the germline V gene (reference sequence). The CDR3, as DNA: TGTGCCAGCAGTTTTTCTAGCAGGAGAATAGTCTACGAGCAGTACTTC. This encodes CASSFSSRRIVYEQYF.

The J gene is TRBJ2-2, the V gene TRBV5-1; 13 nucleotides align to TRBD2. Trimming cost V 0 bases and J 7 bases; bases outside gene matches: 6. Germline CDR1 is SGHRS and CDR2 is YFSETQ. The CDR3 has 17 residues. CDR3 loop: CASSLGGLAGAGGELFF. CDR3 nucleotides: TGCGCCAGCAGCTTGGGAGGACTAGCGGGAGCGGGCGGGGAGCTGTTTTTT.

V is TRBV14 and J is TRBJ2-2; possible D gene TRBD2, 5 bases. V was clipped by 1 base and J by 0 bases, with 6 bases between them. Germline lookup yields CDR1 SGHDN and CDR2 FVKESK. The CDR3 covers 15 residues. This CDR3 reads CASSQAGSNTGELFF. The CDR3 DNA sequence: TGTGCCAGCAGCCAAGCGGGGTCGAACACCGGGGAGCTGTTTTTT.

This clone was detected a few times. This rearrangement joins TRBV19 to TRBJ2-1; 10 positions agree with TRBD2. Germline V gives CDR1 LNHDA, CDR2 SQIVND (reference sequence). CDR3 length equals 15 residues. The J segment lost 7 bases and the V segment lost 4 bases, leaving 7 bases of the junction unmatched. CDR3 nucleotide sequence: TGTGCCAGTAGTACGATAGCGGGAGGTCTAAATGAGCAGTTCTTC. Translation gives CASSTIAGGLNEQFF.

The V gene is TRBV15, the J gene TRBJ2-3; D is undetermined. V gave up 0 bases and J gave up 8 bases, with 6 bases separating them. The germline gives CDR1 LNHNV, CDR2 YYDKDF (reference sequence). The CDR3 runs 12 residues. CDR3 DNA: TGTGCCACCAGCAGAGATAGTGGTACGCAGTATTTT. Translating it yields CATSRDSGTQYF.

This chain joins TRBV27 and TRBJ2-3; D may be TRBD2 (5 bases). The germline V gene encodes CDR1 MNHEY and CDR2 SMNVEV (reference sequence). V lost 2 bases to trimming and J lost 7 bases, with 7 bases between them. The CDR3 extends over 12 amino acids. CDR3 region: CASSLEGNTQYF. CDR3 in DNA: TGTGCCAGCAGTTTAGAGGGAAATACGCAGTATTTT.